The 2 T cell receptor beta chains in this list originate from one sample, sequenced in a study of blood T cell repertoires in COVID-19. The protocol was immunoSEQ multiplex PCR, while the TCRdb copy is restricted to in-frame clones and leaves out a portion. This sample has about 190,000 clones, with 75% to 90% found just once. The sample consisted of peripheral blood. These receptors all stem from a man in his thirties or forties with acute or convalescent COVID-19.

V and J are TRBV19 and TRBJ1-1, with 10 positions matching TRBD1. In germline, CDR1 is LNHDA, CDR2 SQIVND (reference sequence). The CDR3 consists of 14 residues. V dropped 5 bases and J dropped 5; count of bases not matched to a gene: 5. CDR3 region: CASSDRGRKTEAFF. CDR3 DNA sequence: TGTGCCAGTAGTGACAGGGGGCGAAAGACTGAAGCTTTCTTT.

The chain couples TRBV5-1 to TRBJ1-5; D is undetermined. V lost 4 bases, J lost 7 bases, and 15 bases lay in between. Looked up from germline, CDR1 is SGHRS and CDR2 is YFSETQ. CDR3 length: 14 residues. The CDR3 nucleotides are TGCGCCAGCAGCCAGGACGGGGATCGCCAGCCCCAGCATTTT. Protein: CASSQDGDRQPQHF. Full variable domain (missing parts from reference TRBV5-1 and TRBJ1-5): KAGVTQTPRYLIKTRGQQVTLSCSPISGHRSVSWYQQTPGQGLQFLFEYFSETQRNKGNFPGRFSGRQFSNSRSEMNVSTLELGDSALYLCASSQDGDRQPQHFGDGTRLSIL.